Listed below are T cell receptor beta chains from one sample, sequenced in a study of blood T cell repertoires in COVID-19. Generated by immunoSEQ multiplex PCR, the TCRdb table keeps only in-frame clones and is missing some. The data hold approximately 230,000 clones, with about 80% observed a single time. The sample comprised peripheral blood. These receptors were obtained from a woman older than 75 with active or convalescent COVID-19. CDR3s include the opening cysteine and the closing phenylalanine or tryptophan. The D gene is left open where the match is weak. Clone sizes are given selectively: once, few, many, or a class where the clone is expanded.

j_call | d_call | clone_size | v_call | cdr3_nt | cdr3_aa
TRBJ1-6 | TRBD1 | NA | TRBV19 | TGTGCCAGTAGGGAGACGGACAGGTCTGGTTCACCCCTCCACTTT | CASRETDRSGSPLHF
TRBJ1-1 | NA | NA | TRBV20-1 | TGCAGTGCTAGTACTGCAGGGATGAACACTGAAGCTTTCTTT | CSASTAGMNTEAFF
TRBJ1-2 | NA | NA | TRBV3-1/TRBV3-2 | TGTGCCAGCAGCCAAGGGACAACCTATGGCTACACCTTC | CASSQGTTYGYTF
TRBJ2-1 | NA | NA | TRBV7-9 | TGTGCCAGCAGCTTAGGTCGCTGGGCGCGGGCCGGCTACAATGAGCAGTTCTTC | CASSLGRWARAGYNEQFF
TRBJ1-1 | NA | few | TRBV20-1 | TGCAGTGCTAGTAGCCGAAATCCCGTGAACACTGAAGCTTTCTTT | CSASSRNPVNTEAFF
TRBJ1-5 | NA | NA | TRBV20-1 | TGCAGTGCTAGTGGAGGTATCAATCAGCCCCAGCATTTT | CSASGGINQPQHF
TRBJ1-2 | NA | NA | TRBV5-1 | TGCGCCAGCAGCTTCGAGGTTCAACCCGATGGCTACACCTTC | CASSFEVQPDGYTF
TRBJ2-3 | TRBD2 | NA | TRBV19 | TGTGCCAGTAGGGAGACTAGCGCCAACACAGATACGCAGTATTTT | CASRETSANTDTQYF
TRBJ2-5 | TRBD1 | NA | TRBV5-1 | TGCGCCAGCAGCTTGGGGGGACAGGGCAAAGAGACCCAGTACTTC | CASSLGGQGKETQYF
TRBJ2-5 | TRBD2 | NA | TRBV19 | TGTGCCAGTAGTCAAGCGGGAGTTAGTGAGACCCAGTACTTC | CASSQAGVSETQYF
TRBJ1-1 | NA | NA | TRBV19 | TGTGCCAGTAGTAAAAACATGAACACTGAAGCTTTCTTT | CASSKNMNTEAFF
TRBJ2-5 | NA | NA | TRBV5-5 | TGTGCCAGCAGCTCGGGACTGCAAGAGACCCAGTACTTC | CASSSGLQETQYF
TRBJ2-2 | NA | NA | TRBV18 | TGTGCCAGCTCGTTACTGGACACCGGGGAGCTGTTTTTT | CASSLLDTGELFF
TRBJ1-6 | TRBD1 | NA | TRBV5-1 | TGCGCCAGCAGCCTAGCAGGGGGGAATTCACCCCTCCACTTT | CASSLAGGNSPLHF
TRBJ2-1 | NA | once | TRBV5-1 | TGCGCCAGCAGCTTGGCCCCCAGCAATGAGCAGTTCTTC | CASSLAPSNEQFF
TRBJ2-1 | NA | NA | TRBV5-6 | TGTGCCAGCAGCCCGGTGAACCACGTAGGGGTGCGGTACAATGAGCAGTTCTTC | CASSPVNHVGVRYNEQFF
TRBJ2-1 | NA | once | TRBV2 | TGTGCCAGCAGTGAACTAGGAGGGGGCTCAGTATATGAGCAGTTCTTC | CASSELGGGSVYEQFF
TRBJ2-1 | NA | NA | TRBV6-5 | TGTGCCAGCAGTCCTGTGAGAGATGAGCAGTTCTTC | CASSPVRDEQFF
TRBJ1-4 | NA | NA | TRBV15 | TGTGCCACCAGCAGAGATCTGTTTAATGATGAAAAACTGTTTTTT | CATSRDLFNDEKLFF
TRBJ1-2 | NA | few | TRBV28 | TGTGCCAGCAGTTACAATTATGGCTACACCTTC | CASSYNYGYTF
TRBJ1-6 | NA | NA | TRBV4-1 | TGCGCCAGCAGCCAAGATTTGGGGCCTTTACCCCTCCACTTT | CASSQDLGPLPLHF
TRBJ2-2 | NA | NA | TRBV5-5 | TGTGCCAGCAGCCCTGCAGGGAACGCGAACACCGGGGAGCTGTTTTTT | CASSPAGNANTGELFF
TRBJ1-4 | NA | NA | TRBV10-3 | TGTGCCATCAGTGACGGGTCAACTAATGAAAAACTGTTTTTT | CAISDGSTNEKLFF